This is a list of T cell receptor beta chains from one sample in a study of T cells in Graves' hyperthyroidism and ophthalmopathy. In TCRdb, the multiplex PCR reads were re-called with MiXCR into one record per CDR3 protein. The table records 500,000 to 800,000 distinct CDR3 sequences, roughly 15% of them present only once. The sample comprised blood. These receptors were taken from a woman between 50 and 59 years old with Graves' ophthalmopathy. Each CDR3 is given with its conserved first and last residue. Fields, in order: J gene, clone size, V gene, D gene, CDR3 protein, CDR3 DNA. A D gene is named only where the DNA matches it firmly. Expanded clones are given a class, and other clones once, few, many or no size at all.

>TRBJ1-2|-|TRBV9|-
CASSVAAAVNYGYTF
TGTGCCAGCAGCGTAGCGGCAGCTGTAAACTATGGCTACACCTTC
>TRBJ1-1|many|TRBV10-3|TRBD1
CAISGQGLNTEAFF
TGTGCCATCAGCGGACAGGGTCTGAACACTGAAGCTTTCTTT
>TRBJ2-1|many|TRBV7-2|TRBD2
CASSSSGTSGVNEQFF
TGTGCCAGCAGCTCCTCCGGGACTAGCGGGGTCAATGAGCAGTTCTTC
>TRBJ1-1|many|TRBV19|-
CASSIIPPGLTEAFF
TGTGCCAGTAGTATCATTCCGCCAGGACTAACTGAAGCTTTCTTT
>TRBJ1-5|few|TRBV5-6|-
CASSLNDLASNQPQHF
TGTGCCAGCAGCTTGAACGACCTCGCTAGCAATCAGCCCCAGCATTTT
>TRBJ2-7|many|TRBV27|TRBD1
CASSRYRGVSYEQYF
TGTGCCAGCAGTAGGTACAGGGGTGTATCCTACGAGCAGTACTTC
>TRBJ2-1|few|TRBV6-1|-
CASNGGGKYNEQFF
TGTGCCAGCAACGGCGGCGGAAAATACAATGAGCAGTTCTTC
>TRBJ1-5|many|TRBV27|TRBD1
CASSLKGAHQPQHF
TGTGCCAGCAGTTTAAAGGGGGCGCATCAGCCCCAGCATTTT
>TRBJ1-4|many|TRBV28|-
CASSAPQGSEKLFF
TGTGCCAGCAGCGCCCCTCAGGGTAGTGAAAAACTGTTTTTT
>TRBJ2-1|-|TRBV15|-
CATSRDVTSNEQFF
TGTGCCACCAGCAGAGATGTAACCAGCAATGAGCAGTTCTTC
>TRBJ2-7|few|TRBV10-1|TRBD1
CAKASGTAPYEQYF
TGCGCCAAAGCCTCCGGGACAGCTCCCTACGAGCAGTACTTC
>TRBJ2-7|many|TRBV7-2|-
CASSSLGMAIYEQYF
TGTGCCAGCAGCTCACTCGGGATGGCGATCTACGAGCAGTACTTC
>TRBJ2-6|few|TRBV19|-
CASSSIGVSGANVLTF
TGTGCCAGTAGTTCCATTGGCGTCTCTGGGGCCAACGTCCTGACTTTC
>TRBJ2-5|many|TRBV19|TRBD2
CASSKVAGGPTETQYF
TGTGCCAGTAGTAAAGTAGCGGGAGGGCCGACGGAGACCCAGTACTTC
>TRBJ2-6|many|TRBV5-8|TRBD1
CASSSPGQGSGANVLTF
TGTGCCAGCAGCTCACCGGGACAGGGCTCTGGGGCCAACGTCCTGACTTTC
>TRBJ2-1|many|TRBV10-3|TRBD2
CAISDATSGRSYNEQFF
TGTGCCATCAGTGACGCGACTAGCGGGCGCTCCTACAATGAGCAGTTCTTC
>TRBJ2-7|-|TRBV19|TRBD2
CATRTSGSHEQYF
TGTGCCACCAGGACTAGCGGGAGTCACGAGCAGTACTTC
>TRBJ2-1|many|TRBV12-3/TRBV12-4|TRBD1
CASGETGQVQQFF
TGTGCCAGCGGAGAGACAGGGCAGGTTCAGCAGTTCTTC
>TRBJ1-5|-|TRBV4-3|TRBD1
CASSQDGQGARQPQHF
TGCGCCAGCAGCCAAGACGGGCAGGGGGCCCGGCAGCCCCAGCATTTT
>TRBJ1-5|many|TRBV10-3|-
CAISEGSHQPQHF
TGTGCCATCAGTGAGGGCAGCCATCAGCCCCAGCATTTT
>TRBJ2-3|many|TRBV29-1|TRBD2
CSVEGLAGGSDTQYF
TGCAGCGTTGAAGGCCTAGCGGGAGGCTCAGATACGCAGTATTTT
>TRBJ1-1|many|TRBV27|-
CASSRRTADTEAFF
TGTGCCAGCAGCCGTCGGACGGCGGACACTGAAGCTTTCTTT
>TRBJ2-5|few|TRBV18|-
CASSLPGGSGLETQYF
TGTGCCAGCTCACTCCCAGGCGGGTCGGGGTTAGAGACCCAGTACTTC
>TRBJ2-1|many|TRBV11-3|-
CASSLDSSGDLHNEQFF
TGTGCCAGCAGCTTAGATTCTTCGGGGGACCTCCACAATGAGCAGTTCTTC
>TRBJ1-2|few|TRBV6-5|TRBD1
CASRKPTGRIYGYTF
TGTGCCAGCAGAAAACCGACAGGGAGGATCTATGGCTACACCTTC
>TRBJ2-1|many|TRBV7-9|TRBD2
CASNEPTGTRGYNEQFF
TGTGCCAGCAACGAGCCAACCGGGACTAGGGGCTACAATGAGCAGTTCTTC
>TRBJ1-2|-|TRBV18|TRBD1
CASSPGHRQGASSSYGYTF
TGTGCCAGCTCACCCGGCCACCGTCAGGGGGCATCGTCAAGCTATGGCTACACCTTC
>TRBJ2-1|many|TRBV3-1|-
CASSQDPTKGNEQFF
TGTGCCAGCAGCCAAGACCCGACTAAGGGAAATGAGCAGTTCTTC
>TRBJ1-1|many|TRBV12-3/TRBV12-4|-
CASNLLGVREPEAFF
TGTGCCAGCAATTTGTTGGGGGTTCGGGAGCCAGAAGCTTTCTTT
>TRBJ2-1|many|TRBV12-3/TRBV12-4|-
CASRPGTPGNEQFF
TGTGCCAGCAGACCCGGGACACCGGGCAATGAGCAGTTCTTC
>TRBJ2-7|many|TRBV18|TRBD1
CASSPGTGPSYEQYF
TGTGCCAGCTCCCCCGGGACAGGGCCATCCTACGAGCAGTACTTC
>TRBJ2-3|-|TRBV10-3|TRBD2
CAISESAASGKTDTQYF
TGTGCCATCAGTGAGTCGGCTGCTAGCGGCAAAACAGATACGCAGTATTTT
>TRBJ1-1|many|TRBV24-1|-
CAASQGTNTEAFF
TGTGCCGCTTCCCAGGGTACGAACACTGAAGCTTTCTTT
>TRBJ1-5|-|TRBV19|-
CASRDTKGLVSNQPQHF
TGTGCCAGCCGGGACACAAAAGGATTGGTTAGCAATCAGCCCCAGCATTTT
>TRBJ2-1|many|TRBV6-1|-
CASRTTGHNEQFF
TGTGCCAGCAGGACGACAGGACACAATGAGCAGTTCTTC
>TRBJ2-5|many|TRBV2|-
CASSENGETQYF
TGTGCCAGCAGTGAAAACGGAGAGACCCAGTACTTC
>TRBJ1-1|many|TRBV28|-
CPLTGPLNTEAFF
TGTCCGTTGACCGGGCCGCTGAACACTGAAGCTTTCTTT
>TRBJ2-1|many|TRBV5-1|TRBD2
CASQRTSGYNEQFF
TGCGCCAGTCAAAGGACTAGCGGCTACAATGAGCAGTTCTTC
>TRBJ2-1|many|TRBV11-3|TRBD2
CASSSYLQGLAIYNEQFF
TGTGCCAGCAGCTCATACCTGCAAGGACTAGCTATCTACAATGAGCAGTTCTTC
>TRBJ2-1|many|TRBV9|-
CASTTGPYNEQFF
TGTGCCAGCACTACCGGCCCATACAATGAGCAGTTCTTC